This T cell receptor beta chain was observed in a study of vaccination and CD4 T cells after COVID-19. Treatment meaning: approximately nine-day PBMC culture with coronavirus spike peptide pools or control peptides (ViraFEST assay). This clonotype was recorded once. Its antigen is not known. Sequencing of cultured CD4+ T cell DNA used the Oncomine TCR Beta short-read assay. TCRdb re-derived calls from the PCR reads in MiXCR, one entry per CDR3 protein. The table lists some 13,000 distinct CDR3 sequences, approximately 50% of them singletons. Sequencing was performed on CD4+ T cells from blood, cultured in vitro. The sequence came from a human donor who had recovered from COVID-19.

The CDR3 here is CSAIRDTSNIQYF. The CDR3 DNA reads as TGCAGTGCTATCCGGGACACATCAAACATTCAGTACTTC. The gene calls are TRBV20-1 and TRBJ2-4; TRBD1 is a possible D gene (6 bases). Trimming pared 4 bases from V and 6 bases from J, leaving 13 bases between. Germline V gene lookup returns CDR1 DFQATT and CDR2 SNEGSKA (reference sequence). The CDR3 spans 13 residues.